These T cell receptor beta chains were read from a single sample in a study of human T cells and chemical hapten exposure. TCRdb recomputed calls from the RACE reads with MiXCR, one row per CDR3 protein. The sample shows some 91,000 distinct CDR3 sequences, roughly 27% of them seen only once. The source was whole blood, collected in connection with sensitization to the hapten diphenylcyclopropenone (DPC). The receptor source for this set is a man between 40 and 49 years old with alopecia areata. Some clones in this sample may be carry-over from other donors' samples. The CDR3 runs from the conserved cysteine through the conserved F or W. D genes are given only for firm matches. Only some rows state a clone size, as once, few, many or a class for expanded clones.

size: few; length: 19; V: TRBV18; J: TRBJ2-6; D: -; CDR3: CASSPFSLGTRFGANVLTF; DNA: TGTGCCAGCTCACCATTTTCTCTGGGGACCCGATTTGGGGCCAACGTCCTGACTTTC
size: -; length: 17; V: TRBV7-9; J: TRBJ2-6; D: -; CDR3: CASSQGTGVTGANVLTF; DNA: TGTGCCAGCAGCCAGGGTACGGGGGTTACTGGGGCCAACGTCCTGACTTTC
size: few; length: 14; V: TRBV6-2/TRBV6-3; J: TRBJ2-5; D: -; CDR3: CASSYSSLAETQYF; DNA: TGTGCCAGCAGTTACTCTTCACTAGCAGAGACCCAGTACTTC
size: few; length: 11; V: TRBV7-9; J: TRBJ1-5; D: -; CDR3: CASSDNQPQHF; DNA: TGTGCCAGCAGCGACAATCAGCCCCAGCATTTT
size: many; length: 14; V: TRBV2; J: TRBJ1-1; D: TRBD1; CDR3: CASSKGQGSTEAFF; DNA: TGTGCCAGCAGTAAGGGACAGGGCTCCACTGAAGCTTTCTTT
size: few; length: 14; V: TRBV28; J: TRBJ2-5; D: -; CDR3: CASTLDGYQETQYF; DNA: TGTGCCAGCACCCTGGACGGATACCAAGAGACCCAGTACTTC
size: many; length: 12; V: TRBV27; J: TRBJ1-6; D: -; CDR3: CASSLSNSPLHF; DNA: TGTGCCAGCAGTTTATCGAATTCACCCCTCCACTTT
size: -; length: 16; V: TRBV10-2; J: TRBJ2-3; D: -; CDR3: CASSEGPAGSTDTQYF; DNA: TGCGCCAGCAGTGAGGGTCCAGCGGGTAGCACAGATACGCAGTATTTT
size: -; length: 13; V: TRBV29-1; J: TRBJ1-2; D: -; CDR3: CSVEGDGNYGYTF; DNA: TGCAGCGTTGAAGGGGACGGAAACTATGGCTACACCTTC
size: -; length: 14; V: TRBV5-1; J: TRBJ2-5; D: -; CDR3: CASSQGPTEETQYF; DNA: TGCGCCAGCAGCCAAGGACCTACCGAAGAGACCCAGTACTTC
size: -; length: 15; V: TRBV6-2/TRBV6-3; J: TRBJ2-5; D: TRBD2; CDR3: CASTPRGRAVETQYF; DNA: TGTGCCAGCACTCCACGCGGGAGGGCCGTAGAGACCCAGTACTTC
size: few; length: 15; V: TRBV6-2/TRBV6-3; J: TRBJ1-5; D: TRBD1; CDR3: CASSLAGTGNQPQHF; DNA: TGTGCCAGCAGTTTGGCCGGGACAGGGAACCAGCCCCAGCATTTT
size: -; length: 18; V: TRBV20-1; J: TRBJ2-6; D: TRBD2; CDR3: CSATRLAGGSSGANVLTF; DNA: TGCAGTGCAACTCGACTAGCGGGAGGGAGCTCTGGGGCCAACGTCCTGACTTTC
size: few; length: 15; V: TRBV28; J: TRBJ2-5; D: -; CDR3: CASSPPRLQLETQYF; DNA: TGTGCCAGCAGTCCCCCACGGTTACAGTTAGAGACCCAGTACTTC
size: few; length: 13; V: TRBV20-1; J: TRBJ2-7; D: -; CDR3: CSAARTPEIEQYF; DNA: TGCAGTGCTGCCAGGACACCCGAGATCGAGCAGTACTTC
size: few; length: 14; V: TRBV28; J: TRBJ2-2; D: TRBD2; CDR3: CASSFLPSGVELFF; DNA: TGTGCCAGCAGTTTTCTCCCTAGCGGGGTTGAGCTGTTTTTT
size: -; length: 17; V: TRBV7-3; J: TRBJ1-1; D: TRBD1; CDR3: CASSLIGAELSDREAFF; DNA: TGTGCCAGCAGCTTAATTGGAGCTGAGTTGTCGGACAGGGAAGCTTTCTTT
size: -; length: 18; V: TRBV25-1; J: TRBJ2-2; D: -; CDR3: CASSPNPQAAHWTGELFF; DNA: TGTGCCAGCAGTCCCAACCCCCAAGCGGCTCATTGGACCGGGGAGCTGTTTTTT
size: few; length: 11; V: TRBV29-1; J: TRBJ2-7; D: -; CDR3: CSVEGGNEQYF; DNA: TGCAGCGTTGAAGGGGGGAACGAGCAGTACTTC
size: few; length: 14; V: TRBV6-2/TRBV6-3; J: TRBJ1-5; D: -; CDR3: CASSYAGPNQPQHF; DNA: TGTGCCAGCAGTTACGCAGGACCTAATCAGCCCCAGCATTTT
size: few; length: 15; V: TRBV2; J: TRBJ2-6; D: -; CDR3: CASNDRLSGANVLTF; DNA: TGTGCCAGCAATGACAGGCTCTCTGGGGCCAACGTCCTGACTTTC
size: -; length: 12; V: TRBV11-3; J: TRBJ2-1; D: -; CDR3: CASSLDQTTPFF; DNA: TGTGCCAGCAGCTTAGATCAGACCACCCCGTTCTTC
size: -; length: 14; V: TRBV7-2; J: TRBJ2-7; D: -; CDR3: CASSLGPGSYEQYF; DNA: TGTGCCAGCAGCTTGGGGCCCGGCTCCTACGAGCAGTACTTC
size: -; length: 13; V: TRBV4-3; J: TRBJ1-1; D: -; CDR3: CASSQASDTEAFF; DNA: TGCGCCAGCAGCCAAGCTTCTGACACTGAAGCTTTCTTT
size: -; length: 16; V: TRBV14; J: TRBJ1-3; D: -; CDR3: CASSQDIGNSGNTIYF; DNA: TGTGCCAGCAGCCAAGATATCGGGAACTCTGGAAACACCATATATTTT
size: -; length: 13; V: TRBV6-2/TRBV6-3; J: TRBJ2-7; D: -; CDR3: CASRDIDGYEQYF; DNA: TGTGCCAGCAGGGATATCGACGGGTACGAGCAGTACTTC
size: few; length: 15; V: TRBV10-3; J: TRBJ2-7; D: TRBD1; CDR3: CAISDQGAGSYEQYF; DNA: TGTGCCATCAGTGACCAGGGGGCAGGGTCCTACGAGCAGTACTTC
size: few; length: 14; V: TRBV20-1; J: TRBJ2-3; D: TRBD2; CDR3: CSPRLAGSTDTQYF; DNA: TGCAGTCCTCGACTAGCGGGCTCCACAGATACGCAGTATTTT
size: -; length: 13; V: TRBV28; J: TRBJ1-2; D: -; CDR3: CASSEHLLSGYTF; DNA: TGTGCCAGCAGCGAGCATCTTTTAAGTGGCTACACCTTC
size: few; length: 13; V: TRBV5-7; J: TRBJ2-7; D: -; CDR3: CASSLTRAYEQYF; DNA: TGTGCCAGCAGCTTAACTAGAGCCTACGAGCAGTACTTC
size: -; length: 14; V: TRBV27; J: TRBJ1-1; D: -; CDR3: CASRTAVGEGEAFF; DNA: TGTGCCAGCAGGACAGCTGTTGGCGAGGGTGAAGCTTTCTTT
size: few; length: 13; V: TRBV10-3; J: TRBJ2-7; D: TRBD1; CDR3: CAISRDRPYEQYF; DNA: TGTGCCATCAGTCGGGACAGGCCCTACGAGCAGTACTTC
size: few; length: 19; V: TRBV12-3/TRBV12-4; J: TRBJ1-1; D: -; CDR3: CASSLVPRDSLRTNTEAFF; DNA: TGTGCCAGCAGTTTAGTACCCCGGGACTCCTTACGAACGAACACTGAAGCTTTCTTT
size: few; length: 16; V: TRBV9; J: TRBJ2-5; D: TRBD1; CDR3: CASSVGPGGFEETQYF; DNA: TGTGCCAGCAGCGTAGGACCAGGGGGTTTCGAAGAGACCCAGTACTTC
size: -; length: 15; V: TRBV20-1; J: TRBJ2-7; D: TRBD2; CDR3: CSASEYSGRAPEQYF; DNA: TGCAGTGCTAGTGAATATAGCGGGAGGGCCCCCGAGCAGTACTTC
size: few; length: 15; V: TRBV20-1; J: TRBJ2-3; D: -; CDR3: CSGPRYGTSTDTQYF; DNA: TGCAGTGGCCCCAGATACGGGACTAGCACAGATACGCAGTATTTT
size: -; length: 15; V: TRBV4-2; J: TRBJ2-7; D: TRBD1; CDR3: CASSQRQGHSYEQYF; DNA: TGTGCCAGCAGCCAAAGACAGGGGCACTCCTACGAGCAGTACTTC
size: -; length: 15; V: TRBV7-3; J: TRBJ2-1; D: TRBD2; CDR3: CASTPGLGPYNEQFF; DNA: TGTGCCAGCACCCCGGGACTAGGTCCCTACAATGAGCAGTTCTTC
size: -; length: 16; V: TRBV6-1; J: TRBJ2-1; D: -; CDR3: CASRPPVRHLYNEQFF; DNA: TGTGCCAGCAGGCCCCCGGTTAGACACCTCTACAATGAGCAGTTCTTC
size: many; length: 16; V: TRBV5-1; J: TRBJ2-7; D: -; CDR3: CASSLRGRGSGYEQYF; DNA: TGCGCCAGCAGCTTGAGGGGCCGGGGGTCTGGCTACGAGCAGTACTTC
size: -; length: 15; V: TRBV7-2; J: TRBJ2-7; D: -; CDR3: CASSLEVLGDYEQYF; DNA: TGTGCCAGCAGCTTAGAGGTCCTGGGGGACTACGAGCAGTACTTC
size: -; length: 13; V: TRBV7-2; J: TRBJ2-3; D: -; CDR3: CASSSPPANTQYF; DNA: TGTGCCAGCAGCTCCCCCCCAGCAAATACGCAGTATTTT
size: -; length: 15; V: TRBV5-1; J: TRBJ1-6; D: TRBD1; CDR3: CASSLEQGGGSPLHF; DNA: TGCGCCAGCAGCTTGGAGCAGGGGGGAGGTTCACCCCTCCACTTT
size: -; length: 17; V: TRBV18; J: TRBJ2-1; D: TRBD2; CDR3: CASSLLSGTLAGDEQFF; DNA: TGTGCCAGCTCCCTACTTAGCGGGACCCTCGCCGGTGATGAGCAGTTCTTC
size: few; length: 19; V: TRBV5-4; J: TRBJ2-7; D: TRBD2; CDR3: CASSLDTGTSGSRSYEQYF; DNA: TGTGCCAGCAGCTTGGACACCGGAACTAGCGGATCACGCTCCTACGAGCAGTACTTC
size: few; length: 15; V: TRBV14; J: TRBJ2-5; D: TRBD2; CDR3: CAPSGSGRYQETQYF; DNA: TGTGCCCCTTCCGGAAGCGGGAGGTACCAAGAGACCCAGTACTTC
size: -; length: 17; V: TRBV6-2/TRBV6-3; J: TRBJ2-7; D: TRBD2; CDR3: CASSPPRTSGRTYEQYF; DNA: TGTGCCAGCAGTCCCCCCAGGACTAGCGGGAGAACCTACGAGCAGTACTTC
size: few; length: 14; V: TRBV12-3/TRBV12-4; J: TRBJ2-3; D: -; CDR3: CASSFRGSTDTQYF; DNA: TGTGCCAGCAGTTTTAGGGGGAGCACAGATACGCAGTATTTT
size: -; length: 14; V: TRBV10-3; J: TRBJ2-1; D: TRBD2; CDR3: CAIALGGSYNEQFF; DNA: TGTGCCATCGCCCTGGGGGGGTCCTACAATGAGCAGTTCTTC
size: -; length: 12; V: TRBV6-6; J: TRBJ1-6; D: TRBD1; CDR3: CATRTGDSPLHF; DNA: TGTGCCACCAGGACAGGGGATTCACCCCTCCACTTT